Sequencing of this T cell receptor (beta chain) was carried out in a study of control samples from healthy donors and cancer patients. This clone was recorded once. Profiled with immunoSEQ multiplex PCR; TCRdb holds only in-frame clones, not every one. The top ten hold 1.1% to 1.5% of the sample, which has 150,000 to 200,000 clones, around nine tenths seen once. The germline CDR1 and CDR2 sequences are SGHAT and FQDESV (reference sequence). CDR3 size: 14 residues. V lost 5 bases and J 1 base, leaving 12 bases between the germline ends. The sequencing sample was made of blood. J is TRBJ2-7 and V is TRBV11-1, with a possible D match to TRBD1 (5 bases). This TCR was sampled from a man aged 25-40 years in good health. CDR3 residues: CASSPPAGSYEQYF. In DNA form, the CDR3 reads TGTGCCAGCAGCCCGCCCGCAGGGTCCTACGAGCAGTACTTC.